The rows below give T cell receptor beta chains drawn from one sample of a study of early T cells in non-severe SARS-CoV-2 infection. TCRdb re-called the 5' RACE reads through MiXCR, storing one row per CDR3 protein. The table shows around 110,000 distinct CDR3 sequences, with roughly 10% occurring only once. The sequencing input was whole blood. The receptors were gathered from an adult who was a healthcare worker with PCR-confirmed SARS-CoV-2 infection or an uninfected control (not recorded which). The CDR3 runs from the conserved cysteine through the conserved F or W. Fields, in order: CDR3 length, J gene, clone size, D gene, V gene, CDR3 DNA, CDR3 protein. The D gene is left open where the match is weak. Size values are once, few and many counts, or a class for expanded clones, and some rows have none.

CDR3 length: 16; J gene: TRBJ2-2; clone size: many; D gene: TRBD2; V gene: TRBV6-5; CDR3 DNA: TGTGCCAGCACCCAAAGCGGGAGAGTAGGCACCGGGGAGCTGTTTTTT; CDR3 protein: CASTQSGRVGTGELFF
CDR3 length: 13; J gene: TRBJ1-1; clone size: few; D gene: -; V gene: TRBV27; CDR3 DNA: TGTGCCAGCAGTCTGGGCCAGACACACGAAGCTTTCTTT; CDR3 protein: CASSLGQTHEAFF
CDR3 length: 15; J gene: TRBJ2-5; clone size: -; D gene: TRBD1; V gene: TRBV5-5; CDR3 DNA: TGTGCCAGCAGCATAAACAGGGGGCGCCAAGAGACCCAGTACTTC; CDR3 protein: CASSINRGRQETQYF
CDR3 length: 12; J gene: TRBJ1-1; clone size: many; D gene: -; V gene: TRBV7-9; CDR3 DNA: TGTGCCAGCAGCACCCGGACACTTGAAGCTTTCTTT; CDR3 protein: CASSTRTLEAFF
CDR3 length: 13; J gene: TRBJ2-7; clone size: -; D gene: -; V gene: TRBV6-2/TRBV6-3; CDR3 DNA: TGTGCCAGCCGGCCCCGCAGCACCTACGAGCAGCACTTC; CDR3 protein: CASRPRSTYEQHF
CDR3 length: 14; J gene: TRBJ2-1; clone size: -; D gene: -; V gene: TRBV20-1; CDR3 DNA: TGCAGTGCCCGCCAGTCGGGCCAAAAATCCGGGCAGTTCTTC; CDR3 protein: CSARQSGQKSGQFF
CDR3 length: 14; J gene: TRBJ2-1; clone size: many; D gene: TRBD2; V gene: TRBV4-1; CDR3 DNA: TGCGCCAGCACAGCGTGGGGGGGGGACAATGAGCAGTTCTTC; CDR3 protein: CASTAWGGDNEQFF
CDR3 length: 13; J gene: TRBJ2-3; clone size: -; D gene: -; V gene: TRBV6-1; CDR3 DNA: TGTGCCAGCCGCCTGTCGGGTACAGATACGCAGTATTTT; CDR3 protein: CASRLSGTDTQYF
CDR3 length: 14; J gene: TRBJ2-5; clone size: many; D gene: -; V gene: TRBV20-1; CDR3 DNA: TGCAGTGCTAGCCTCGAAACGTCGGGAGAGACCCAGTACTTC; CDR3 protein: CSASLETSGETQYF
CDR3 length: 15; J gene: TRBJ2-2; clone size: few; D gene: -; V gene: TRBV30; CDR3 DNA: TGTGCCTGGAGACCCCGTACAGGGTTAACCGGGGAGCTGTTTTTT; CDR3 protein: CAWRPRTGLTGELFF
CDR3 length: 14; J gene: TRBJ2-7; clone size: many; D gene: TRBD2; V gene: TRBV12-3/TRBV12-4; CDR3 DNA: TGTGCCAGCAGTTTAGCGCGGCGGGAGGGCCCCCAGTACTTC; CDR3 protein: CASSLARREGPQYF
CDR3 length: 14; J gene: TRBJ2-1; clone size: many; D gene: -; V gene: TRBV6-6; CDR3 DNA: TGTGCCACCCGCCAGGCGGACTATTACAATGAGCAGTTCTTC; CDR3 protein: CATRQADYYNEQFF
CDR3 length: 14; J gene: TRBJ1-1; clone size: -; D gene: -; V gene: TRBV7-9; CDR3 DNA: TGTGCCAGCACTCTAGACGGGCTGAACACTGAAGCTTTCTTT; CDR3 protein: CASTLDGLNTEAFF
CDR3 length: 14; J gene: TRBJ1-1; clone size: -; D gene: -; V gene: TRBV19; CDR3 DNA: TGTGCCAGTAAGGAGGATACGGTGAACACTGAAGCTTTCTTT; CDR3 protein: CASKEDTVNTEAFF
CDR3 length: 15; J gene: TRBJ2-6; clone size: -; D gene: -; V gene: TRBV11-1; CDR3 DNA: TGTGCCAGCAGCTTCGGGCCCGGTGGGGCCAACGTCCTGACTTTC; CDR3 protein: CASSFGPGGANVLTF
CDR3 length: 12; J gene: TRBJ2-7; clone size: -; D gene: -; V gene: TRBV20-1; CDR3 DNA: TGCAGTGCGAGAGGTGCAGGGTACGAGCAGTACTTC; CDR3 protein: CSARGAGYEQYF
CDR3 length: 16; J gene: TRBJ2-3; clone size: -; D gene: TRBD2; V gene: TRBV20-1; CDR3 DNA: TGCAGTGCTAGAGAACTACTAGCGGGAAGCACAGATACGCAGTATTTT; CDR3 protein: CSARELLAGSTDTQYF
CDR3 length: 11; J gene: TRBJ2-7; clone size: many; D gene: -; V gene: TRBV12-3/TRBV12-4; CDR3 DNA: TGTGCCAGCAGCCGGCACTACGAGCAGTACTTC; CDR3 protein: CASSRHYEQYF
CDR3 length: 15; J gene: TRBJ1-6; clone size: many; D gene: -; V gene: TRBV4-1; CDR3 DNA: TGCGCCAGCAGCCAAGTTGTGACGGGGAACTCACCCCTCCACTTT; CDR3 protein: CASSQVVTGNSPLHF
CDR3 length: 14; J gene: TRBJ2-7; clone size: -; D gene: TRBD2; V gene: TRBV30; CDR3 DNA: TGTGCCTGGAGTAGCGGGGGGTTAATCTACGAGCAGTACTTC; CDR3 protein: CAWSSGGLIYEQYF
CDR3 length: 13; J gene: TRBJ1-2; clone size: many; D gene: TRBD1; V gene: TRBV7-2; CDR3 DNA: TGTGCCAGCACTCTGGGGACAGGGGATGGCTACACCTTC; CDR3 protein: CASTLGTGDGYTF
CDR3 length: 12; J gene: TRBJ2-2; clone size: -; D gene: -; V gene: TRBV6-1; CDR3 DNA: TGTGCCAGCAGTGAGGGATCCGGGGAGCTGTTTTTT; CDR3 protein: CASSEGSGELFF
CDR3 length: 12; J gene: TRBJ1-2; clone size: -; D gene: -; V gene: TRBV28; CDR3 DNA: TGTGCCAGCAGTCCCGCAGGGTCTGGCTACACCTTC; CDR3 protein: CASSPAGSGYTF
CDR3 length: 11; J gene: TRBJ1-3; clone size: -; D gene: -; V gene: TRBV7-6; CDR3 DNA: TGTGCCAGCAGCCCTGGTAAATTGATATATTTT; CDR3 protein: CASSPGKLIYF
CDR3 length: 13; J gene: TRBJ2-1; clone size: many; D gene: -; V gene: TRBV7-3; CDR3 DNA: TGTGCCAGCAGCTACCAGACGAGGGATGAGCAGTTCTTC; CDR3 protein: CASSYQTRDEQFF
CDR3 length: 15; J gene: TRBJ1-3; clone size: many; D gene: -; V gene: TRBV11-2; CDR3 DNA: TGTGCCAGCGGTTGGACGGGAAGCTCTGGAAACACCATATATTTT; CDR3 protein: CASGWTGSSGNTIYF
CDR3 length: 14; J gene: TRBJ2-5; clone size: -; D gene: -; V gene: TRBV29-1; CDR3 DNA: TGCAGCGCACAGCCCAGTGGGGGACAAGAGACCCAGCACTTC; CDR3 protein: CSAQPSGGQETQHF
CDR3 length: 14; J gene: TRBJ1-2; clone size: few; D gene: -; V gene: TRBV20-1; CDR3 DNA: TGCAGTGCTGGGGGGTTCCAACCAGGTGATGGCTACACCTTC; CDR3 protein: CSAGGFQPGDGYTF
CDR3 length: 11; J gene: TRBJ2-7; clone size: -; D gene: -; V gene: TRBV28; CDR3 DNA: TGTGCCAGCAGTTTACGGCACGAGCAGTACTTC; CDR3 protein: CASSLRHEQYF
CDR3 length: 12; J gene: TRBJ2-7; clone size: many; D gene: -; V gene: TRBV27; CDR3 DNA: TGTGCCAGCAGTGTCGACAGCTACGAGCAGTACTTC; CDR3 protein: CASSVDSYEQYF
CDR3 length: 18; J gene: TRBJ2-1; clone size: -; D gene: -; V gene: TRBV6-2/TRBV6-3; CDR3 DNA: TGTGCCAGCAGTTACGTAGTCCAGGGGCCTTCTTCCTACAATGAGCAGTTCTTC; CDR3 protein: CASSYVVQGPSSYNEQFF
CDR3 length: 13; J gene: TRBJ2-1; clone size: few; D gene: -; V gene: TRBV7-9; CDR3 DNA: TGTGCCAGCAGCCCGGACAGAGACAATGAGCAGTTCTTC; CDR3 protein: CASSPDRDNEQFF
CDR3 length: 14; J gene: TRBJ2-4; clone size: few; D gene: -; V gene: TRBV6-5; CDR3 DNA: TGTGCCAGCAGATCAGTTGGCGGGACAAACATTCAGTACTTC; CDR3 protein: CASRSVGGTNIQYF
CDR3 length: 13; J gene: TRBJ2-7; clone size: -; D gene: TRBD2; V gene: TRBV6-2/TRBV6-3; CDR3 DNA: TGTGCCAGCAGCCAAGCACTAGCGGGCGACCAGTACTTC; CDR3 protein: CASSQALAGDQYF
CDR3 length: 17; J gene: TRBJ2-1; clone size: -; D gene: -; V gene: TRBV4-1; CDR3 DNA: TGCGCCAGCAGCCTCCCAAGACTAGTCAGGTCCTACAATGAGCAGTATTTC; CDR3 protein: CASSLPRLVRSYNEQYF
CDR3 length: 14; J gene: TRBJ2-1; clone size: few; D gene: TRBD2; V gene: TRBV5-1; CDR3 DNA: TGCGCCAGCAGCCTAGGGACTAAATACAATGAGCAGTTCTTC; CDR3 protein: CASSLGTKYNEQFF
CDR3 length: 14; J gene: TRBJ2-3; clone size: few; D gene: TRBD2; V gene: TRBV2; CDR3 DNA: TGTGCCAGCAAGGGGACGGGAGGTACAGATACGCAGTATTTT; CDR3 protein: CASKGTGGTDTQYF
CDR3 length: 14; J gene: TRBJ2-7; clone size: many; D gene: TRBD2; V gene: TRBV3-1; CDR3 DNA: TGTGCCAGCAGCAGTCGCGCGGGAGGGTACGAGCAGTACTTC; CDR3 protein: CASSSRAGGYEQYF
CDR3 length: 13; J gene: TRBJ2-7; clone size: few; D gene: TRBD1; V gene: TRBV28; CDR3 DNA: TGTGCCACTCACAGGGGGGTTACCTACGAGCAGTACTTC; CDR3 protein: CATHRGVTYEQYF
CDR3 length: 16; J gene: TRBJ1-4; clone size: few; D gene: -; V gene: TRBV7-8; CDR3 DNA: TGTGCCAGCAGCTTGTCGTCGGCGGGAACTAATGAAAAACTGTTTTTT; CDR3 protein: CASSLSSAGTNEKLFF
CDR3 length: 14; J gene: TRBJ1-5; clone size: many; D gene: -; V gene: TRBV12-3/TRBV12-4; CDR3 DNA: TGTGCCAGCAGCCCGGACAGCCCCAATCAGCCCCAGCATTTT; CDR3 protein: CASSPDSPNQPQHF
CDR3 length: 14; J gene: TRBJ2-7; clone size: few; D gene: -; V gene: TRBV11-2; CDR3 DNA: TGTGCCAGCAGCTTAGATCCGGAGGGGTACGAGCAGTACTTC; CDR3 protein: CASSLDPEGYEQYF
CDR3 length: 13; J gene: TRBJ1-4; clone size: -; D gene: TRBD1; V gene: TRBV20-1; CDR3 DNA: TGCAGTGCTAGGGGGACAGGGCGTGAAAAACTGTTTTTT; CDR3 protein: CSARGTGREKLFF